A single sample gave rise to the 21 T cell receptor beta chains below, sequenced in a study of cytotoxic CD8 clonotypes in ibrutinib-treated CLL. Generated by immunoSEQ multiplex PCR, the TCRdb table keeps only in-frame clones and is missing some. The table lists about 21,000 clones, 70% to 85% of them singletons. The sample in question was PBMCs, obtained before ibrutinib treatment. The receptors were sampled from a human donor with chronic lymphocytic leukemia.

The chain employs TRBV5-6 and TRBJ2-7; 8 nucleotides agree with TRBD2. This CDR3 comprises 12 residues. J lost 6 bases, V lost 3 bases, and 2 bases had no gene match. CDR1 and CDR2 (germline): SGHDT, YYEEEE. The CDR3 loop reads CASSSTSAEQYF. The CDR3 DNA is TGTGCCAGCAGCTCGACTAGCGCCGAGCAGTACTTC.

There are a few counts of this clone. This sequence joins TRBV7-3 and TRBJ2-3, with D perhaps matching TRBD2 (6 bases). Germline lookup yields CDR1 SGHTA and CDR2 FQGTGA. The CDR3 contains 18 residues. V lost 2 bases, J lost 5 bases, and 23 bases lay in between. CDR3 protein: CASSLGPTRELLGDTQYF. The CDR3 bases are TGTGCCAGCAGCTTAGGACCGACTAGGGAGTTGTTGGGAGATACGCAGTATTTT. The variable domain in full, completed from reference TRBV7-3 and TRBJ2-3, reads GAGVSQTPSNKVTEKGKYVELRCDPISGHTALYWYRQSLGQGPEFLIYFQGTGAADDSGLPNDRFFAVRPEGSVSTLKIQRTERGDSAVYLCASSLGPTRELLGDTQYFGPGTRLTVL.

The CDR3 nucleotides are TGTGCCAGCAGTTTTGGGTGGAATCAGCCCCAGCATTTT. Its protein is CASSFGWNQPQHF. The genes are TRBV27 and TRBJ1-5; unclear D gene. The V and J ends lost 3 bases and 4 bases respectively, with 7 bases between them. The length of the CDR3 is 13 residues. Germline V gene lookup returns CDR1 MNHEY and CDR2 SMNVEV (reference sequence).

This clone was seen a handful of times. This rearrangement joins TRBV7-3 to TRBJ1-5; D is perhaps TRBD1 (6 bases). CDR1 SGHTA and CDR2 FQGTGA come from the germline V gene. The CDR3 loop spans 20 amino acids. The V and J ends lost 1 base and 0 bases respectively, with 22 bases between them. The CDR3 DNA sequence: TGTGCCAGCAGCTTAAGCGGGGGGGCATCCCCAGGCTATAGCAATCAGCCCCAGCATTTT. Translation gives CASSLSGGASPGYSNQPQHF.

The V call is TRBV15, the J call TRBJ2-2; possible D gene TRBD2, 6 bases. V lost 1 base and J lost 5, with 11 bases in between. The CDR3 has 15 amino acids. Germline assignment: CDR1 LNHNV and CDR2 YYDKDF (reference sequence). CDR3 in DNA: TGTGCCACCAGCAGAGTCGGGGGAAGGACCGGGGAGCTGTTTTTT. As protein: CATSRVGGRTGELFF.

The chain uses TRBV27 and TRBJ2-1; 16 nucleotides match TRBD2. Germline assignment: CDR1 MNHEY and CDR2 SMNVEV (reference sequence). The junction had 10 bases not matched to a gene; V was cut back by 3 bases and J by 8 bases. This CDR3 is built from 18 residues. The chain's CDR3 is CASSFLRGTSGRAYEQFF. The CDR3 nucleotides read TGTGCCAGCAGTTTTCTCAGAGGGACTAGCGGGAGGGCCTATGAGCAGTTCTTC.

This clone was observed once. The chain employs TRBV27 and TRBJ2-7, with D tentatively TRBD1 (6 bases). The germline V gene encodes CDR1 MNHEY and CDR2 SMNVEV (reference sequence). The CDR3 length is 19 residues. The V end was cut by 6 bases, the J end by 2 bases, with 29 bases between. This CDR3 reads CASSRRGAAQHPPTYEQYF. The CDR3 nucleotides read TGTGCCAGCAGCCGCAGGGGTGCGGCCCAACATCCCCCAACCTACGAGCAGTACTTC.

J is TRBJ2-7 and V is TRBV6-1; TRBD1 might be the D (6 bases). The CDR3 runs to 13 residues. CDR1 MNHNS and CDR2 SASEGT come from the germline V gene. V shed 3 bases and J shed 7 bases, with 13 bases lying between them. This chain's CDR3 is CASSDRGIREQYF. CDR3 coding DNA: TGTGCCAGCAGTGACAGGGGAATAAGAGAGCAGTACTTC.

The chain is built from TRBV5-1 and TRBJ1-5; D not certain. Germline-derived CDR1 and CDR2 are SGHRS and YFSETQ. Trimming pared 0 bases from V and 7 bases from J, leaving 11 bases between. The CDR3 length is 14 residues. This CDR3 reads CASSLGREGQPQHF. The DNA for the CDR3 is TGCGCCAGCAGCTTGGGTAGGGAGGGCCAGCCCCAGCATTTT.

This chain joins TRBV7-3 and TRBJ2-5, with 7 bases matching TRBD1. Per germline, CDR1 SGHTA and CDR2 FQGTGA. Trimming at V came to 5 bases and at J to 5 bases, leaving 11 bases not matched to a gene. This CDR3 region has 15 residues. The CDR3 DNA is TGTGCCAGCAGCAAAGATACAGGGGCTGGGGAGACCCAGTACTTC. This translates into CASSKDTGAGETQYF. The entire variable domain, with the rest obtained from reference TRBV7-3 and TRBJ2-5, is as follows: GAGVSQTPSNKVTEKGKYVELRCDPISGHTALYWYRQSLGQGPEFLIYFQGTGAADDSGLPNDRFFAVRPEGSVSTLKIQRTERGDSAVYLCASSKDTGAGETQYFGPGTRLLVL.

This chain joins TRBV10-3 and TRBJ2-2; possible D gene TRBD1, 6 bases. The CDR3 spans 14 residues. The germline V and J ends were trimmed by 7 bases and 1 base, with 10 bases remaining between them. The V gene's germline CDR1 is ENHRY and CDR2 SYGVKD. CDR3 DNA: TGTGCCATCACCGGGACAAAGAACACCGGGGAGCTGTTTTTT. It yields the protein CAITGTKNTGELFF.

The rearrangement joins TRBV20-1 to TRBJ1-1; no clear D. Germline CDR1 reads DFQATT; CDR2 reads SNEGSKA (reference sequence). The CDR3 covers 11 residues. V was cut by 0 bases and J by 3 bases, with 2 bases left in between. Written as DNA, the CDR3 is TGCAGTGCTAGAGAGGACACTGAAGCTTTCTTT. It specifies CSAREDTEAFF.

The chain recombines TRBV5-1 with TRBJ1-4; 7 bases match TRBD1. The ends lost 6 bases at V and 5 bases at J; junction bases unmatched: 7. Germline V lookup: CDR1 SGHRS, CDR2 YFSETQ. The CDR3 length is 14 residues. The CDR3 reads CASNYRGLNEKLFF. As DNA, the CDR3 is TGCGCCAGCAACTACAGGGGCTTGAATGAAAAACTGTTTTTT.

This clone was counted between two and nine times. The chain uses TRBV15 and TRBJ2-3; D is undetermined. Germline V CDR1 and CDR2: LNHNV, YYDKDF (reference sequence). V lost 8 bases, J lost 1 base, and 10 bases lay in between. This CDR3 contains 13 residues. The CDR3 region has the DNA TGTGCCACCTCCCAAAAGGGCACAGATACGCAGTATTTT. The encoded protein is CATSQKGTDTQYF.

The chain is built from TRBV19 and TRBJ1-1, with D unclear. The CDR3 is made up of 12 amino acids. The germline V gene has CDR1 LNHDA and CDR2 SQIVND (reference sequence). Trimming shortened V by 2 bases and J by 3 bases, and 4 bases separated the two germline ends. The DNA of the CDR3 is TGTGCCAGTAGTATATGGGACACTGAAGCTTTCTTT. Translated: CASSIWDTEAFF.

This sequence joins TRBV19 and TRBJ1-5; D is unclear. Germline CDR1 reads LNHDA; CDR2 reads SQIVND (reference sequence). V was cut by 4 bases and J by 3 bases, with 13 bases left in between. There are 15 residues in the CDR3. CDR3 amino acids: CASSTGLGSNQPQHF. CDR3 nucleotide sequence: TGTGCCAGTAGTACGGGGTTGGGATCCAATCAGCCCCAGCATTTT.

This clone showed up just a few times. The V call is TRBV5-4, the J call TRBJ2-5, with 10 nucleotides matching TRBD2. The CDR3 extends over 16 amino acids. From germline, CDR1 is SGHNT and CDR2 YYREEE (reference sequence). V trimming: 5 bases; J trimming: 2 bases; junction bases outside the gene matches: 9. Written as DNA, the CDR3 is TGTGCCAGCAGTTCGCGGGGGACTAGCGCTCAAGAGACCCAGTACTTC. It codes for CASSSRGTSAQETQYF.

The V and J genes are TRBV5-4 and TRBJ2-5; 8 bases agree with TRBD1. V shed 4 bases, J shed 4 bases, and the junction held 9 bases outside the gene matches. The CDR3 is made up of 15 amino acids. CDR1 SGHNT and CDR2 YYREEE come from the germline V gene (reference sequence). CDR3 amino acids: CASSPTGGMIETQYF. The CDR3 nucleotides read TGTGCCAGCAGCCCCACAGGGGGGATGATAGAGACCCAGTACTTC.

The V and J genes are TRBV7-3 and TRBJ1-2; D is unresolved. The CDR3 sequence is 14 residues long. V was clipped by 2 bases and J by 4 bases, with 11 bases between them. The germline V gene has CDR1 SGHTA and CDR2 FQGTGA. Here the CDR3 reads CASSLFPGSYGYTF. In DNA form, the CDR3 reads TGTGCCAGCAGCTTATTCCCAGGATCCTATGGCTACACCTTC. The full variable domain, rest sourced from reference TRBV7-3 and TRBJ1-2, is GAGVSQTPSNKVTEKGKYVELRCDPISGHTALYWYRQSLGQGPEFLIYFQGTGAADDSGLPNDRFFAVRPEGSVSTLKIQRTERGDSAVYLCASSLFPGSYGYTFGSGTRLTVV.

This chain joins TRBV28 and TRBJ2-7; 7 bases align to TRBD1. V gave up 4 bases and J gave up 13 bases; unmatched junction bases: 10. Germline CDR1 is MDHEN and CDR2 is SYDVKM. The CDR3 is made up of 12 amino acids. CDR3 residues: CASSSDRVWAYF. The CDR3 coding sequence is TGTGCCAGCAGTTCAGACAGGGTTTGGGCATACTTC.

The chain combines TRBV9 with TRBJ2-7, with 9 positions matching TRBD1. Per germline, CDR1 SGDLS and CDR2 YYNGEE. This CDR3 region has 14 residues. Germline trimming cut 4 bases from V and 5 bases from J; bases unmatched to any gene: 7. CDR3 sequence (DNA): TGTGCCAGCAGCAGGACAGGGGTGTTCCACGAGCAGTACTTC. Translating it yields CASSRTGVFHEQYF.